These T cell receptor beta chains were read from a single sample in a study of blood T cells in healthy people across ages. TCRdb called the 5' RACE reads again in MiXCR, with one record for every CDR3 protein. The sample contains under 700,000 distinct CDR3 sequences, around 24% of which appear only once. These data also formed part of another study, on T cells of mothers and their children.

Sequencing was carried out using blood. The source is a boy aged 10-17 years in good health. The CDR3 runs from the conserved cysteine through the conserved F or W. A D gene is named only where the DNA matches it firmly. Clone size, where shown, is once, few, many, or a class for clones that have expanded.

TRBV7-9,NA,NA,TRBJ2-7,CASSFRTAYEQYF,TGTGCCAGCAGCTTTCGTACTGCCTACGAGCAGTACTTC
TRBV6-6,NA,TRBD2,TRBJ2-5,CASSYLTSGGAETQYF,TGTGCCAGCAGTTACTTGACTAGCGGGGGGGCCGAGACCCAGTACTTC
TRBV10-3,few,TRBD2,TRBJ2-1,CAIRPGLAGGSYNEQFF,TGTGCCATCAGGCCGGGACTAGCGGGGGGTTCCTACAATGAGCAGTTCTTC
TRBV6-6,NA,NA,TRBJ1-4,CASSYDGGGEKLFF,TGTGCCAGCAGTTACGACGGTGGGGGAGAAAAACTGTTTTTT
TRBV7-9,few,NA,TRBJ1-4,CASSLDGGTNEKLFF,TGTGCCAGCAGCTTGGACGGGGGGACTAATGAAAAACTGTTTTTT
TRBV15,few,NA,TRBJ2-6,CATSRQGSGANVLTF,TGTGCCACCAGCAGACAGGGATCTGGGGCCAACGTCCTGACTTTC
TRBV7-9,NA,TRBD1,TRBJ2-6,CASSYRTGVTGANVLTF,TGTGCCAGCAGCTATCGGACAGGGGTAACTGGGGCCAACGTCCTGACTTTC
TRBV4-3,NA,TRBD2,TRBJ2-1,CASSQDLLAGGPYNEQFF,TGCGCCAGCAGCCAAGATCTACTAGCGGGGGGCCCTTACAATGAGCAGTTCTTC
TRBV24-1,NA,NA,TRBJ2-5,CATSGGGETQYF,TGTGCCACCAGTGGCGGAGGAGAGACCCAGTACTTC
TRBV11-2,NA,NA,TRBJ1-1,CASSLETGWTEAFF,TGTGCCAGCAGCTTAGAAACTGGCTGGACTGAAGCTTTCTTT
TRBV4-3,few,NA,TRBJ2-7,CASSQDRAGDSAYEQYF,TGCGCCAGCAGCCAAGATAGGGCGGGGGACAGTGCCTACGAGCAGTACTTC
TRBV29-1,few,NA,TRBJ2-7,CSVRPGTDAYEQYF,TGCAGCGTTCGTCCCGGGACGGATGCCTACGAGCAGTACTTC
TRBV25-1,few,NA,TRBJ2-1,CASSEGLFSYNEQFF,TGTGCCAGCAGTGAGGGGCTCTTCTCCTACAATGAGCAGTTCTTC
TRBV7-2,few,TRBD2,TRBJ2-1,CASRPGTSGTEQFF,TGTGCCAGCAGACCCGGGACTAGCGGGACTGAGCAGTTCTTC
TRBV7-9,NA,TRBD1,TRBJ2-6,CASSSGQLLSGANVLTF,TGTGCCAGCAGCTCGGGACAGCTTCTCTCTGGGGCCAACGTCCTGACTTTC
TRBV7-9,many,NA,TRBJ1-6,CASSLGMSYNSPLHF,TGTGCCAGCAGCTTGGGGATGTCTTATAATTCACCCCTCCACTTT
TRBV4-3,few,NA,TRBJ2-3,CASSQVSGRFPDTQYF,TGCGCCAGCAGCCAAGTCTCTGGCCGGTTCCCAGATACGCAGTATTTT
TRBV6-5,NA,TRBD2,TRBJ2-3,CASSYSAVISGGTTGTQYF,TGTGCCAGCAGTTACTCGGCCGTAATTAGCGGGGGGACCACAGGTACGCAGTATTTT
TRBV30,NA,NA,TRBJ2-2,CAWTGNTGELFF,TGTGCCTGGACTGGGAACACCGGGGAGCTGTTTTTT
TRBV28,few,TRBD2,TRBJ2-1,CASSFRAGGYNEQFF,TGTGCCAGCAGTTTTCGAGCGGGGGGGTACAATGAGCAGTTCTTC